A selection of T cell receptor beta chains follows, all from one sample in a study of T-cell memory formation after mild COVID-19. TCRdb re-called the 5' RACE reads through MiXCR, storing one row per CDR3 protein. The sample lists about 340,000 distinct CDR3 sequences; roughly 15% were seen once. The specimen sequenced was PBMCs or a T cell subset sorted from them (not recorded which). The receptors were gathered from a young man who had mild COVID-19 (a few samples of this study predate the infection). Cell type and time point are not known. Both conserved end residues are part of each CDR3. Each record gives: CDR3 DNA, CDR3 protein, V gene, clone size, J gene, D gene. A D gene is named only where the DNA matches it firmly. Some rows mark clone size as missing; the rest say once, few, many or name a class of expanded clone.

TGTGCCAGCAGTCAGACTTGGACAGGGACCGGGGAGCTGTTTTTT	CASSQTWTGTGELFF	TRBV28	NA	TRBJ2-2	TRBD1
TGTGCCAGCAGCCATGTCCCGGACAGGTTCAACGTCCTGACTTTC	CASSHVPDRFNVLTF	TRBV4-2	few	TRBJ2-6	TRBD1
TGTGCCAGCAGCCTACCTGGAGGAGTCGGAGAGACCCAGTACTTC	CASSLPGGVGETQYF	TRBV11-2	few	TRBJ2-5	NA
TGTGCCAGCAGCTCCACCCAGGGCGGCCCCAGGGATGAGCAGTTCTTC	CASSSTQGGPRDEQFF	TRBV7-2	many	TRBJ2-1	NA
TGTGCCAGCAGACCCAAGACAGGGGCCCTTTACGAGCAGTACTTC	CASRPKTGALYEQYF	TRBV12-3/TRBV12-4	few	TRBJ2-7	TRBD1
TGTGCCAGCAGCGGGGGTGAAGCTTTCTTT	CASSGGEAFF	TRBV7-9	few	TRBJ1-1	NA
TGTGCCAGCAGCCAACGTCGACAGGACCTCCATGGCTACACCTTC	CASSQRRQDLHGYTF	TRBV4-2	NA	TRBJ1-2	NA
TGTGCCAGCACCCCATCGGGGGGCGACTATGGCTACACCTTC	CASTPSGGDYGYTF	TRBV6-1	few	TRBJ1-2	NA
TGTGCCTGGAGTGTACCCGAGACAGTTTACGAGCAGTACTTC	CAWSVPETVYEQYF	TRBV30	few	TRBJ2-7	NA
TGTGCCAGCAGCAGCGGGGCGGTACAAGAGACCCAGTACTTC	CASSSGAVQETQYF	TRBV11-2	NA	TRBJ2-5	TRBD2
TGTGCCATCAGTGAGTCCCCCCACGAGCAGTACTTC	CAISESPHEQYF	TRBV10-3	NA	TRBJ2-7	NA
TGTGCCAGCAGTTTCGGGGGGGTGTACAATGAGCAGTTCTTC	CASSFGGVYNEQFF	TRBV28	many	TRBJ2-1	TRBD2
TGTGCCAGCAGCGTAGACAGGGCCCTTTACTACTCTGGGGCCAACGTCCTGACTTTC	CASSVDRALYYSGANVLTF	TRBV9	few	TRBJ2-6	NA
TGTGCCAGCAGTGGGATTTTAGGAAACATTCAGTACTTC	CASSGILGNIQYF	TRBV6-6	NA	TRBJ2-4	NA
TGTGCCAGCAGTTTTGTCGCAACGGACGCTTTCTTT	CASSFVATDAFF	TRBV12-3/TRBV12-4	NA	TRBJ1-1	NA
TGCAGCGTTGTTAGTAGCACAGATACGCAGTATTTT	CSVVSSTDTQYF	TRBV29-1	few	TRBJ2-3	NA
TGTGCCAGCAGGCCGGACTTCCTGAGGGAGACCCAGTACTTC	CASRPDFLRETQYF	TRBV12-3/TRBV12-4	few	TRBJ2-5	NA
TGTGCCAGCTCGCAACTCACGGGACCTGAAGCTTTCTTT	CASSQLTGPEAFF	TRBV18	few	TRBJ1-1	NA
TGTGCCAGCAGTTATGGGAGGCCCGACACAGATACGCAGTATTTT	CASSYGRPDTDTQYF	TRBV6-5	NA	TRBJ2-3	NA
TGTGCCAGCAGCTTGGGGGCTCAGCCCCAGCATTTT	CASSLGAQPQHF	TRBV7-9	many	TRBJ1-5	NA